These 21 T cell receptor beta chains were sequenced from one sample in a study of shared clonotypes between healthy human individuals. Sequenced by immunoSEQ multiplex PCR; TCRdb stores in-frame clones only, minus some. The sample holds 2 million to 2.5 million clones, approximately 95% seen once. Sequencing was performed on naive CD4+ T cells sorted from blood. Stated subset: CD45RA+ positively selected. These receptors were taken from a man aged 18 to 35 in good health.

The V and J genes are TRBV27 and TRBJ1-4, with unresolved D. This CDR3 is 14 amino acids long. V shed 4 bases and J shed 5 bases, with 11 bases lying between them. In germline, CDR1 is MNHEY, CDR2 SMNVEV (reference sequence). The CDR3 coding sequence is TGTGCCAGCAGTTGGGCCAGTGGGAATGAAAAACTGTTTTTT. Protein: CASSWASGNEKLFF.

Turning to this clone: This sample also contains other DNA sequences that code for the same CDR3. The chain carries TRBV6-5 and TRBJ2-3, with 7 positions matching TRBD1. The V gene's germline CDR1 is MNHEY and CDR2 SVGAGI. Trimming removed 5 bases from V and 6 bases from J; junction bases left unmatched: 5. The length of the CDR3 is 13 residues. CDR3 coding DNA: TGTGCCAGCAGTCGACAGGGCGGGGATACGCAGTATTTT. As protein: CASSRQGGDTQYF.

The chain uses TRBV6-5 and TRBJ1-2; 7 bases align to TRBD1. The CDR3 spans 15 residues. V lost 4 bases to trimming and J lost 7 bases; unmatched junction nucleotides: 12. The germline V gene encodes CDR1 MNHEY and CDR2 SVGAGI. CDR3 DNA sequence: TGTGCCAGCAGTTCAGAATTTGACAGGGCGGTTGGCTACACCTTC. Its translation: CASSSEFDRAVGYTF.

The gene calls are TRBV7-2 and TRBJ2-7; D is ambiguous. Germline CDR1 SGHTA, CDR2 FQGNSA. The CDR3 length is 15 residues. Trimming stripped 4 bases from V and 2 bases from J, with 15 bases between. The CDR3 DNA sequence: TGTGCCAGCAGCTCAGGCAGTCGTCCTCCCTACGAGCAGTACTTC. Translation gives CASSSGSRPPYEQYF. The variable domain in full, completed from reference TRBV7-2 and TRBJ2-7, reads GAGVSQSPSNKVTEKGKDVELRCDPISGHTALYWYRQSLGQGLEFLIYFQGNSAPDKSGLPSDRFSAERTGGSVSTLTIQRTQQEDSAVYLCASSSGSRPPYEQYFGPGTRLTVT.

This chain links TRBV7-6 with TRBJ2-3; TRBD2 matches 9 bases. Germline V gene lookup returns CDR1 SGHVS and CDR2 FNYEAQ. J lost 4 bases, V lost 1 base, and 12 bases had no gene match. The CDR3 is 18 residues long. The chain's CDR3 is CASSLVGVGSGSADTQYF. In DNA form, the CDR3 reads TGTGCCAGCAGCTTAGTGGGTGTTGGTAGCGGGAGTGCAGATACGCAGTATTTT.

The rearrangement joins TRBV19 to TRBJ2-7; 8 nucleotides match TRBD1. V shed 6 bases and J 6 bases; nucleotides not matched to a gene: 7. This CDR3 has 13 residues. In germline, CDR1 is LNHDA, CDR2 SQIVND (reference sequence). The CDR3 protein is CASSKQGVAEQYF. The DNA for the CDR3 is TGTGCCAGTAGCAAACAGGGGGTTGCCGAGCAGTACTTC.

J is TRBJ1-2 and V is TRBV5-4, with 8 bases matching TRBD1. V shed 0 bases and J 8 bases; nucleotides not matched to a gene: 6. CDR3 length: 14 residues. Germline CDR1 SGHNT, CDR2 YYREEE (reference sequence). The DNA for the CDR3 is TGTGCCAGCAGCTTGGCCAGGGGGCGCGACGGCTACACCTTC. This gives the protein CASSLARGRDGYTF. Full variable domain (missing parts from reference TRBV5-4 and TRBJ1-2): ETGVTQSPTHLIKTRGQQVTLRCSSQSGHNTVSWYQQALGQGPQFIFQYYREEENGRGNFPPRFSGLQFPNYSSELNVNALELDDSALYLCASSLARGRDGYTFGSGTRLTVV.

CDR3 DNA sequence: TGTGCCAGCAGCAAAGGGGGACAGTCTGCCATATATTTT. Its translation is CASSKGGQSAIYF. The chain uses TRBV21-1 and TRBJ1-3; TRBD1 reflects the table's D call only, with no check against the DNA. TRBV21-1 is noted as a pseudogene. The CDR3 sequence is 13 residues long.

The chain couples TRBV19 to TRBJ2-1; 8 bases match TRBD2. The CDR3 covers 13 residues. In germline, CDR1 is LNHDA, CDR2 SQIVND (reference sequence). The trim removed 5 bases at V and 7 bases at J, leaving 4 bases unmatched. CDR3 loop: CASSRGLENEQFF. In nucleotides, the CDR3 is TGTGCCAGTAGTCGGGGACTAGAAAATGAGCAGTTCTTC.

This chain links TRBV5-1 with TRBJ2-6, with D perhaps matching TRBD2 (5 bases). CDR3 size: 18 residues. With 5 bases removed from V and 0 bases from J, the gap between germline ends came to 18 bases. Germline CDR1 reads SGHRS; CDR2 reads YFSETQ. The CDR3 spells CASSPAMTTLSGANVLTF. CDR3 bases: TGCGCCAGCAGTCCAGCGATGACTACACTCTCTGGGGCCAACGTCCTGACTTTC.

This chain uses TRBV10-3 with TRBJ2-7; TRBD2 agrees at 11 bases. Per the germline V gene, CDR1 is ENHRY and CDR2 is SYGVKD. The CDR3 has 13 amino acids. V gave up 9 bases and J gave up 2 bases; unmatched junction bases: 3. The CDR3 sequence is CAIRLAGTYEQYF. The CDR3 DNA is TGTGCCATTAGACTAGCGGGGACCTACGAGCAGTACTTC.

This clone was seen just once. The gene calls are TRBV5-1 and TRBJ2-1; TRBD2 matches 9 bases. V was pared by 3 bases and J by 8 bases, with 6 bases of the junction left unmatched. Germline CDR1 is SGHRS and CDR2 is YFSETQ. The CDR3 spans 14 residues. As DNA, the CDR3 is TGCGCCAGCAGCTACTTAGCGGGAGTGGATGAGCAGTTCTTC. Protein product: CASSYLAGVDEQFF.

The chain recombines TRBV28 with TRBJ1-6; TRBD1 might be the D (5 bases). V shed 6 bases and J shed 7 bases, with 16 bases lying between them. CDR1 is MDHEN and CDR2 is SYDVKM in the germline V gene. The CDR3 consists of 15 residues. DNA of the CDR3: TGTGCCAGCAGCTCCCCGCCTGGGACGAATTCACCCCTCCACTTT. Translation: CASSSPPGTNSPLHF.

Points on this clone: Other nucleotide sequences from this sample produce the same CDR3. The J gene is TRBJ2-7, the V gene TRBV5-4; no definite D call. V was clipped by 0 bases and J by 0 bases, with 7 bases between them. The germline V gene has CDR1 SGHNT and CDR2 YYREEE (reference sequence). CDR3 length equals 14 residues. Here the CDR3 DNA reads TGTGCCAGCAGCTTGGATGCGAGCTCCTACGAGCAGTACTTC. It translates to CASSLDASSYEQYF.

The CDR3 reads CASSWRGTDTQYF. The CDR3 DNA reads TGTGCCAGCAGCTGGCGGGGCACAGATACGCAGTATTTT. The chain links TRBV5-4 to TRBJ2-3, with a weak D call TRBD2 (5 bases). V gave up 3 bases and J gave up 1 base, with 6 bases separating them. CDR1 and CDR2 from the germline V gene are SGHNT and YYREEE (reference sequence). The CDR3 runs 13 residues.

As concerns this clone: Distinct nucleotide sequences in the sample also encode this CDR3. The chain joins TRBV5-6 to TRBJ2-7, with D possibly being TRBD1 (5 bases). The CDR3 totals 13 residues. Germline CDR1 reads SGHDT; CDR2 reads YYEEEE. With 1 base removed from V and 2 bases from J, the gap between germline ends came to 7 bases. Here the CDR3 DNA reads TGTGCCAGCAGCTTGACAGGTACCTACGAGCAGTACTTC. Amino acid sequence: CASSLTGTYEQYF.

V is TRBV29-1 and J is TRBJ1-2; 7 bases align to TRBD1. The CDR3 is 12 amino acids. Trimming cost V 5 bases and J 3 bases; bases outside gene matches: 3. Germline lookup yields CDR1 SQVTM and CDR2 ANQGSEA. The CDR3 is CSVSGQDYGYTF. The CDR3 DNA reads TGCAGCGTTTCAGGACAGGACTATGGCTACACCTTC.

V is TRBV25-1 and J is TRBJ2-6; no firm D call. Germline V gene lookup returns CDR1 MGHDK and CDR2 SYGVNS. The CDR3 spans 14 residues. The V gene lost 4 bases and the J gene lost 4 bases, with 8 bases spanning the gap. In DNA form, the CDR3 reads TGTGCCAGCAGTGTTTTGGGGGGGGCCAACGTCCTGACTTTC. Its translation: CASSVLGGANVLTF.

CDR3 residues: CASSGQGANTGELFF. The CDR3 DNA sequence: TGTGCCAGCAGTGGACAGGGGGCAAACACCGGGGAGCTGTTTTTT. This rearrangement joins TRBV28 to TRBJ2-2, with TRBD1 matching over 11 bases. J was trimmed by 2 bases and V by 5 bases; bases with no gene match: 1. CDR1 is MDHEN and CDR2 is SYDVKM in the germline V gene. The CDR3 contains 15 residues.

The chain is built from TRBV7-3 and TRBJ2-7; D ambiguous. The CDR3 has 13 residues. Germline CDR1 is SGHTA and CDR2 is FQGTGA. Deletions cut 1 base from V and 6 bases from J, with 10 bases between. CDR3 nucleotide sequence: TGTGCCAGCAGCTTAAAACCCATGGGCGAGCAGTACTTC. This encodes CASSLKPMGEQYF.

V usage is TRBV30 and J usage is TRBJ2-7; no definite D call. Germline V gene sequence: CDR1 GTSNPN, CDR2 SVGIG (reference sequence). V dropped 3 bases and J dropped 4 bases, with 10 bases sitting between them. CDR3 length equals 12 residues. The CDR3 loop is CAWRMTPYEQYF. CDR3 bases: TGTGCCTGGAGGATGACGCCGTACGAGCAGTACTTC.